Only a few counts were recorded for the clone carrying this T cell receptor beta chain. CDR3 length equals 16 residues. In germline, CDR1 is MNHEY, CDR2 SMNVEV (reference sequence). V gave up 8 bases and J gave up 2 bases, with 19 bases separating them. This record belongs to a study of blood T cell repertoires in COVID-19. Looking at the study overall: From the United States, Italy and Spain came samples of acute and convalescent COVID-19.

In the source study's methods: Reference gene primer amplification yielded estimated nucleated cell counts. Using immunoSEQ multiplex PCR, the repertoire was profiled, and TCRdb retains in-frame clones only, with some absent. V, J and clone size are those of that table, while D and trimming were read from the DNA. The sample has about 75,000 clones, almost 90% seen once. The rearrangement joins TRBV27 to TRBJ1-5; tentative D call: TRBD1 (6 bases). The sample taken for sequencing was peripheral blood. This clonotype was obtained from a human donor in a cohort sampled during active COVID-19. DNA of the CDR3: TGTGCCAGCCCTACGGGGGGCGCGGGTGGCAATCAGCCCCAGCATTTT. This gives the protein CASPTGGAGGNQPQHF.